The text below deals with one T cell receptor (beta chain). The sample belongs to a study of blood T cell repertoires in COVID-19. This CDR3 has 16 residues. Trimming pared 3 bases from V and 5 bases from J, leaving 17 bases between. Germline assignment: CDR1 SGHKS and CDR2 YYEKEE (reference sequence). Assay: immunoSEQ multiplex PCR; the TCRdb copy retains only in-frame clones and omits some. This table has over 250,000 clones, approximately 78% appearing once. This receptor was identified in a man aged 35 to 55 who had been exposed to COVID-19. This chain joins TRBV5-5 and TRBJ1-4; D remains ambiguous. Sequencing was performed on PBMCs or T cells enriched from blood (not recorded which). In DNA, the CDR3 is TGTGCCAGCAGCTGGGAGGGCAAGGGCGGGAATGAAAAACTGTTTTTT. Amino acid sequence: CASSWEGKGGNEKLFF.